The 30 T cell receptor beta chains presented below share a single source sample, sequenced in a study of OX40 agonist ivuxolimab in advanced cancers. TCRdb's table, derived via immunoSEQ multiplex PCR, lists solely in-frame clones and lacks some. There are about 55,000 clones in the sample; almost 90% occur only once, and roughly 7% lies in the top ten. This sample comprised CD4+ or CD8+ T cells sorted from blood, obtained in a trial of the OX40 agonist ivuxolimab. These TCRs come from an adult with an advanced solid tumor such as melanoma, head and neck, liver or kidney cancer.

The chain employs TRBV10-3 and TRBJ2-5; either TRBD1 or TRBD2 may fit D (5 bases each). CDR1 is ENHRY, CDR2 SYGVKD, per germline. This CDR3 comprises 15 residues. V lost 3 bases and J lost 4, with 15 bases in between. The CDR3 is CAISETQDWAETQYF. The DNA for the CDR3 is TGTGCCATCAGTGAAACACAGGACTGGGCAGAGACCCAGTACTTC.

The V call is TRBV19, the J call TRBJ2-1, with D tentatively TRBD1 (6 bases). CDR3 length: 14 residues. Trimming took 5 bases from V and 1 from J, leaving 9 bases between them. The germline V gene encodes CDR1 LNHDA and CDR2 SQIVND (reference sequence). CDR3 nucleotide sequence: TGTGCCAGTAGTCGACAGGTATCCTACAATGAGCAGTTCTTC. Its protein product is CASSRQVSYNEQFF.

This chain links TRBV5-4 with TRBJ2-1, with D possibly TRBD1 on 6 matching bases. V was pared by 9 bases and J by 10 bases, with 29 bases between. CDR1 is SGHNT and CDR2 is YYREEE in the germline V gene (reference sequence). CDR3 length: 16 residues. The CDR3 protein is CAMRGTDVGLQSEQFF. CDR3 nucleotides: TGTGCCATGAGGGGGACGGACGTCGGTCTACAGAGCGAGCAGTTCTTC.

V gene TRBV19 combines with J gene TRBJ2-1; 7 nucleotides agree with TRBD2. Germline loops: CDR1 LNHDA, CDR2 SQIVND (reference sequence). V shed 3 bases, J shed 5 bases, and the junction held 1 base outside the gene matches. This CDR3 comprises 13 residues. The CDR3 DNA sequence: TGTGCCAGTAGTATCGGGACTAACAATGAGCAGTTCTTC. This encodes CASSIGTNNEQFF. The full variable domain, completed using reference TRBV19 and TRBJ2-1, is DGGITQSPKYLFRKEGQNVTLSCEQNLNHDAMYWYRQDPGQGLRLIYYSQIVNDFQKGDIAEGYSVSREKKESFPLTVTSAQKNPTAFYLCASSIGTNNEQFFGPGTRLTVL.

The gene calls are TRBV28 and TRBJ1-2, with TRBD1 matching 9 bases. The ends lost 10 bases at V and 2 bases at J; junction bases unmatched: 8. Germline CDR1 reads MDHEN; CDR2 reads SYDVKM. The CDR3 extends over 14 amino acids. CDR3 bases: TGTGCCACCGGAGGACAGGGGCGCAACTATGGCTACACCTTC. Residues: CATGGQGRNYGYTF.

V usage is TRBV28 and J usage is TRBJ1-5, with D hard to call. Looked up from germline, CDR1 is MDHEN and CDR2 is SYDVKM. The CDR3 loop spans 14 amino acids. V dropped 3 bases and J dropped 5 bases, with 11 bases sitting between them. This CDR3 reads CASSFHQADQPQHF. CDR3 nucleotides: TGTGCCAGCAGTTTCCATCAGGCCGATCAGCCCCAGCATTTT.

V is TRBV19 and J is TRBJ1-5, with 7 nucleotides matching TRBD1. With V trimmed by 2 bases and J by 4 bases, 5 bases remained unmatched. The length of the CDR3 is 15 residues. Germline V gene sequence: CDR1 LNHDA, CDR2 SQIVND (reference sequence). CDR3 sequence reads: CASSIMAGGNQPQHF. CDR3 coding DNA: TGTGCCAGTAGTATAATGGCAGGGGGTAATCAGCCCCAGCATTTT.

This chain joins TRBV28 and TRBJ1-5; TRBD1 aligns across 7 bases. Germline V gene data show CDR1 as MDHEN and CDR2 as SYDVKM. This CDR3 has 17 amino acids. V shed 8 bases, J shed 4 bases, and the junction held 17 bases outside the gene matches. CDR3 protein: CASRQQGLFHKNQPQHF. CDR3 nucleotides: TGTGCCAGCCGACAACAGGGGTTATTTCACAAAAATCAGCCCCAGCATTTT.

V and J are TRBV6-6 and TRBJ1-4, with D possibly TRBD1 on 5 matching bases. The germline V gene encodes CDR1 MNHNY and CDR2 SVGAGI (reference sequence). Trimming pared 6 bases from V and 0 bases from J, leaving 8 bases between. The CDR3 contains 14 residues. CDR3 in DNA: TGTGCCAGCAGACAGGAAGCAACTAATGAAAAACTGTTTTTT. It specifies CASRQEATNEKLFF.

This clone was observed a single time. The J gene is TRBJ2-2, the V gene TRBV11-2; D is unresolved. Deletions cut 5 bases from V and 10 bases from J, with 14 bases between. The CDR3 contains 13 residues. Per the germline V gene, CDR1 is SGHAT and CDR2 is FQNNGV. DNA for the CDR3: TGTGCCAGCAGCCGAACGAAAAGGGAGGAGCTGTTTTTT. As protein: CASSRTKREELFF.

CDR3 coding DNA: TGTGCCAGCAGTTACCGGACCCACCGCATGGATACGCAGTATTTT. Protein product: CASSYRTHRMDTQYF. V and J are TRBV6-5 and TRBJ2-3; unclear D gene. Germline V CDR1 and CDR2: MNHEY, SVGAGI. V lost 2 bases, J lost 6 bases, and 15 bases lay in between. The CDR3 runs 15 residues.

This rearrangement joins TRBV7-3 to TRBJ2-3; 12 bases are shared with TRBD2. The CDR3 covers 15 residues. Germline assignment: CDR1 SGHTA and CDR2 FQGTGA. V lost 6 bases, J lost 7 bases, and 8 bases stayed unmatched. CDR3: CASSPTSGSFYTQYF. CDR3 bases: TGTGCCAGCAGTCCGACTAGCGGGAGCTTCTATACGCAGTATTTT.

The chain has TRBV5-1 and TRBJ1-2; D gene ambiguous. Germline CDR1 SGHRS, CDR2 YFSETQ. V dropped 4 bases and J dropped 8 bases, with 15 bases sitting between them. There are 13 residues in the CDR3. The CDR3 coding sequence is TGCGCCAGCAGCCGCCGGATTCAAGAGGGCTACACCTTC. Its translation: CASSRRIQEGYTF.

The V call is TRBV7-6, the J call TRBJ2-7, with D possibly TRBD1 on 6 matching bases. Germline lookup yields CDR1 SGHVS and CDR2 FNYEAQ. The CDR3 loop spans 15 amino acids. V was clipped by 0 bases and J by 7 bases, with 16 bases between them. CDR3 DNA: TGTGCCAGCAGCTTAGCGCTCACAGGGCAAGGGGAGCAGTACTTC. Translated, it gives CASSLALTGQGEQYF.

This sequence joins TRBV19 and TRBJ2-1; D perhaps matches TRBD2 (5 bases). The CDR3 runs 15 residues. The V end lost 2 bases, the J end lost 4 bases, and 12 bases lay between the germline ends. Germline V gene sequence: CDR1 LNHDA, CDR2 SQIVND (reference sequence). The DNA of the CDR3 is TGTGCCAGTAGTATAATAGCTAGCCAGTACAATGAGCAGTTCTTC. This codes for CASSIIASQYNEQFF.

The gene calls are TRBV10-3 and TRBJ2-2; D could derive from TRBD1 or TRBD2 (5 bases each). Per germline, CDR1 ENHRY and CDR2 SYGVKD. Trimming pared 6 bases from V and 6 bases from J, leaving 11 bases between. CDR3 length: 13 residues. CDR3 sequence reads: CAIRGTSPGELFF. The CDR3 region has the DNA TGTGCCATCAGAGGGACCTCACCCGGGGAGCTGTTTTTT.

The V gene is TRBV27, the J gene TRBJ1-1, with 8 bases lining up with TRBD1. V lost 9 bases and J lost 5; bases outside the gene matches: 5. The CDR3 has 12 amino acids. Germline V gene sequence: CDR1 MNHEY, CDR2 SMNVEV (reference sequence). The CDR3 is CASQGALTEAFF. The CDR3 coding sequence is TGTGCCAGTCAGGGGGCGTTAACTGAAGCTTTCTTT.

The genes are TRBV29-1 and TRBJ2-7, with 9 bases lining up with TRBD2. Germline trimming cut 2 bases from V and 5 bases from J; bases unmatched to any gene: 10. CDR3 length equals 15 residues. Germline V CDR1 and CDR2: SQVTM, ANQGSEA. The CDR3 nucleotides read TGCAGCGTTGAAAGGGTAGCGGGAGTATGTCACGAGCAGTACTTC. Protein product: CSVERVAGVCHEQYF.

The V and J genes are TRBV7-8 and TRBJ2-6; 11 bases fit TRBD1. Per germline, CDR1 SGHVS and CDR2 FQNEAQ. The CDR3 runs to 17 residues. V trimming: 4 bases; J trimming: 3 bases; junction bases outside the gene matches: 5. This chain's CDR3 is CASSYRTGGSGANVLTF. The CDR3 DNA reads as TGTGCCAGCAGCTACAGGACAGGGGGCAGTGGGGCCAACGTCCTGACTTTC.

The rearrangement uses TRBV5-6 and TRBJ1-5; the D is unclear. Per germline, CDR1 SGHDT and CDR2 YYEEEE. V was pared by 1 base and J by 0 bases, with 8 bases between. The CDR3 is 15 residues long. The CDR3 loop reads CASSLRVNSNQPQHF. The CDR3 DNA reads as TGTGCCAGCAGCTTGAGAGTCAATAGCAATCAGCCCCAGCATTTT.

The V call is TRBV5-1, the J call TRBJ1-1; D remains ambiguous. Trimming cost V 6 bases and J 0 bases, with 18 bases left between them. The CDR3 contains 16 residues. In germline, CDR1 is SGHRS, CDR2 YFSETQ. The CDR3 nucleotides read TGCGCCAGCAAAGGAGGAGGCACGACACTGAACACTGAAGCTTTCTTT. Translating gives CASKGGGTTLNTEAFF. Using reference TRBV5-1 and TRBJ1-1 for the parts outside the CDR3, the full variable domain is KAGVTQTPRYLIKTRGQQVTLSCSPISGHRSVSWYQQTPGQGLQFLFEYFSETQRNKGNFPGRFSGRQFSNSRSEMNVSTLELGDSALYLCASKGGGTTLNTEAFFGQGTRLTVV.

The chain combines TRBV6-5 with TRBJ1-2; 7 bases align to TRBD1. V shed 6 bases and J 2 bases; nucleotides not matched to a gene: 6. Germline V gene data show CDR1 as MNHEY and CDR2 as SVGAGI. There are 14 residues in the CDR3. The CDR3 nucleotides read TGTGCCAGCAGCCGGACAGGAAGCAACTATGGCTACACCTTC. It yields the protein CASSRTGSNYGYTF.

The chain uses TRBV9 and TRBJ1-4; D call uncertain. CDR1 and CDR2 from the germline V gene are SGDLS and YYNGEE. Trimming stripped 0 bases from V and 5 bases from J, with 11 bases between. This CDR3 region has 15 residues. The CDR3 DNA reads TGTGCCAGCAGCGTAGCCGGGGTCCTCAATGAAAAACTGTTTTTT. It specifies CASSVAGVLNEKLFF.

The chain carries TRBV28 and TRBJ2-3; TRBD1 or TRBD2 may be the D gene (5 bases each). V was shortened by 6 bases and J by 8 bases, with 18 bases between the two germline ends. This CDR3 contains 14 residues. The germline CDR1 and CDR2 sequences are MDHEN and SYDVKM. As DNA, the CDR3 is TGTGCCAGCAGACCCGGGACGAGGGCGAGTACGCAGTATTTT. Its translation: CASRPGTRASTQYF.

The V gene is TRBV19, the J gene TRBJ1-2; D remains unclear. The V and J ends lost 5 bases and 4 bases respectively, with 5 bases between them. The CDR3 is made up of 11 amino acids. Germline V CDR1 and CDR2: LNHDA, SQIVND (reference sequence). This chain's CDR3 is CASSGSYGYTF. DNA of the CDR3: TGTGCCAGTAGTGGCAGCTATGGCTACACCTTC.

CDR3 nucleotides: TGTGCCAGCAGCTTAAGGCCTACTGGGGCCAACGTCCTGACTTTC. Translating it yields CASSLRPTGANVLTF. V is TRBV11-2 and J is TRBJ2-6; D is uncertain. The V gene lost 2 bases and the J gene lost 2 bases, with 7 bases spanning the gap. The CDR3 covers 15 residues. Germline loops: CDR1 SGHAT, CDR2 FQNNGV.

The chain is built from TRBV28 and TRBJ2-5; D may correspond to TRBD1 or TRBD2 (5 bases each). The germline V gene has CDR1 MDHEN and CDR2 SYDVKM. The CDR3 extends over 15 amino acids. The germline V and J ends were trimmed by 6 bases and 3 bases, with 17 bases remaining between them. The CDR3: CASSFFGAGEETQYF. The CDR3 DNA is TGTGCCAGCAGCTTCTTCGGGGCTGGGGAAGAGACCCAGTACTTC.

The chain is built from TRBV27 and TRBJ2-3; D unclear. CDR3 length: 13 amino acids. The V gene lost 3 bases and the J gene lost 2 bases, with 6 bases spanning the gap. From germline, CDR1 is MNHEY and CDR2 SMNVEV (reference sequence). The DNA of the CDR3 is TGTGCCAGCAGTTTTAGGGTCACAGATACGCAGTATTTT. It encodes CASSFRVTDTQYF.

This clone was seen a few times. This chain links TRBV7-6 with TRBJ1-3; D remains ambiguous. The germline gives CDR1 SGHVS, CDR2 FNYEAQ. CDR3 length: 13 amino acids. The V gene lost 1 base and the J gene lost 1 base, with 2 bases spanning the gap. The chain's CDR3 is CASSLGSGNTIYF. The CDR3 region has the DNA TGTGCCAGCAGCTTAGGGTCTGGAAACACCATATATTTT.

The chain is built from TRBV6-1 and TRBJ1-4; no clear D gene. The CDR3 spans 14 residues. Between the trimmed V and J ends, which lost 6 bases and 1 base, there was a span of 9 bases. Germline CDR1 MNHNS, CDR2 SASEGT. CDR3: CASSPVGTNEKLFF. The CDR3, as DNA: TGTGCCAGCAGCCCGGTTGGAACTAATGAAAAACTGTTTTTT.